Each of the 3 T cell receptor beta chains below was sequenced from the same sample in a study of T cells in Graves' hyperthyroidism and ophthalmopathy (dated by TCRdb to about 2019). Libraries were constructed by multiplex PCR. Sequencer: Illumina HiSeq 2000. The TCR beta CDR3 regions were amplified from the RNA transcripts. The TCR CDR3 was subjected to a first round of RT-PCR using the HTBI primer set and the Qiagen OneStep RT-PCR kit. Clones were called with MiXCR by TCRdb after fastp trimmed the public reads at Q25, and only in-frame beta chains were retained. Here each entry gathers all rows of one CDR3 protein and keeps the most common genes and DNA. The table for this sample lists about 400,000 distinct CDR3 sequences; over 12% of them were counted only once. About 13% of the sample is held by the ten biggest clonotypes. Sequenced input: blood. All receptors derive from a man aged 18 to 30 with Graves' ophthalmopathy.

This clonotype was counted ten times or more. This chain joins TRBV5-1 and TRBJ1-2, with TRBD1 as a possible D gene (5 bases). Germline V gives CDR1 SGHRS, CDR2 YFSETQ. Trimming removed 3 bases from V and 2 bases from J, with 17 bases in between. The CDR3 runs 16 residues. CDR3 region: CASSYSRDLVNYGYTF. The CDR3 DNA reads as TGCGCCAGCAGCTATTCCAGGGACCTTGTAAACTATGGCTACACCTTC.

This chain connects TRBV10-3 to TRBJ2-6; D is unresolved. The CDR3 loop spans 15 amino acids. Germline V lookup: CDR1 ENHRY, CDR2 SYGVKD. The V end lost 0 bases, the J end lost 2 bases, and 5 bases lay between the germline ends. The CDR3 sequence: CAISESGTGANVLTF. The CDR3 bases are TGTGCCATCAGTGAGTCAGGGACTGGGGCCAACGTCCTGACTTTC.

This clonotype was seen at least ten times. V gene TRBV4-1 combines with J gene TRBJ1-2; maybe TRBD1 (5 bases). The germline V gene encodes CDR1 MGHRA and CDR2 YSYEKL. The CDR3 totals 15 residues. Trimming removed 6 bases at V and 2 bases at J, with 16 bases between. The CDR3, as DNA: TGCGCCAGCAGTTCGACCGGGACGGTAAACTATGGCTACACCTTC. It encodes CASSSTGTVNYGYTF.